Listed below are T cell receptor beta chains from one sample, sequenced in a study of shared clonotypes between healthy human individuals. The data were produced by immunoSEQ multiplex PCR, yet TCRdb's version contains in-frame clones alone and is incomplete. The repertoire has just over 2,000,000 clones, just under 95% of them found once; the top ten carry about 1.1%. Sequenced material: naive CD8+ T cells sorted from blood. These receptors were obtained from a man younger than 35 in good health. Both conserved end residues are part of each CDR3. Fields, in order: V gene, CDR3 length, D gene, J gene, clone size, CDR3 protein, CDR3 DNA. A D gene is named only where the DNA matches it firmly. Not every row has a clone size; where given, it reads once, few, many or a size class.

TRBV5-1	17	TRBD2	TRBJ2-3	-	CASSSLEAGGYTDTQYF	TGCGCCAGCAGCTCGCTGGAAGCGGGGGGGTACACAGATACGCAGTATTTT
TRBV7-9	12	TRBD2	TRBJ2-5	-	CASSGTKETQYF	TGTGCCAGCAGCGGGACTAAAGAGACCCAGTACTTC
TRBV4-2	12	-	TRBJ2-2	-	CATTVNTGELFF	TGTGCCACCACAGTGAACACCGGGGAGCTGTTTTTT
TRBV9	14	-	TRBJ2-2	-	CASSVGPDTGELFF	TGTGCCAGCAGCGTAGGTCCGGACACCGGGGAGCTGTTTTTT
TRBV4-1	14	-	TRBJ1-2	-	CASSPRRQSYGYTF	TGCGCCAGCAGCCCGCGTCGACAGAGCTATGGCTACACCTTC
TRBV6-1	12	-	TRBJ1-1	-	CASSETRAEAFF	TGTGCCAGCAGTGAAACGCGGGCTGAAGCTTTCTTT
TRBV7-9	14	TRBD2	TRBJ2-1	-	CASKTSGDYNEQFF	TGTGCCAGCAAAACAAGCGGGGACTACAATGAGCAGTTCTTC
TRBV27	12	-	TRBJ1-1	-	CASKGGNTEAFF	TGTGCCAGCAAGGGGGGGAACACTGAAGCTTTCTTT
TRBV5-4	15	TRBD2	TRBJ2-1	-	CASSSGWGGNNEQFF	TGTGCCAGCAGCTCCGGCTGGGGGGGAAACAATGAGCAGTTCTTC
TRBV10-3	12	-	TRBJ2-6	-	CASLGGANVLTF	TGTGCCAGCCTGGGAGGGGCCAACGTCCTGACTTTC
TRBV9	15	TRBD1	TRBJ1-1	few	CASSVGDSLNTEAFF	TGTGCCAGCAGCGTAGGGGACAGCCTGAACACTGAAGCTTTCTTT
TRBV10-3	12	-	TRBJ2-7	-	CAIMEQSGEQYF	TGTGCCATCATGGAACAGTCTGGCGAGCAGTACTTC
TRBV27	14	-	TRBJ2-7	-	CASSSSGSYYEQYF	TGTGCCAGCAGTTCCTCGGGCAGTTACTACGAGCAGTACTTC
TRBV11-2	15	TRBD1	TRBJ2-7	once	CASSLGTGVSYEQYF	TGTGCCAGCAGCTTAGGTACAGGGGTCTCCTACGAGCAGTACTTC
TRBV5-6	16	-	TRBJ2-7	-	CASSLAEGLPGYEQYF	TGTGCCAGCAGCTTGGCGGAGGGACTCCCCGGCTACGAGCAGTACTTC
TRBV11-2	16	TRBD2	TRBJ2-3	-	CASSLEGTSPTDTQYF	TGTGCCAGCAGCTTGGAGGGGACTAGCCCGACAGATACGCAGTATTTT
TRBV2	12	-	TRBJ2-7	-	CASSESDYEQYF	TGTGCCAGCAGTGAATCGGACTACGAGCAGTACTTC
TRBV2	18	-	TRBJ2-5	-	CASSGGGASETFQETQYF	TGTGCCAGCAGTGGCGGTGGCGCCTCCGAGACGTTCCAAGAGACCCAGTACTTC
TRBV7-7	13	-	TRBJ2-2	-	CASSRQVSGELFF	TGTGCTAGCAGCCGACAGGTATCCGGGGAGCTGTTTTTT
TRBV15	13	-	TRBJ2-3	-	CATSAASTDTQYF	TGTGCCACCAGCGCAGCGAGCACAGATACGCAGTATTTT
TRBV29-1	11	-	TRBJ1-5	-	CSARDGQPQHF	TGCAGCGCCAGGGACGGGCAGCCCCAGCATTTT
TRBV10-3	15	-	TRBJ1-1	-	CAISESGNMNTEAFF	TGTGCCATCAGTGAGTCAGGGAACATGAACACTGAAGCTTTCTTT
TRBV28	16	TRBD1	TRBJ1-3	once	CASSSWDRSSGNTIYF	TGTGCCAGCAGTTCTTGGGACAGGAGCTCTGGAAACACCATATATTTT
TRBV6-5	14	-	TRBJ1-1	-	CASSYRSGHTEAFF	TGTGCCAGCAGTTACCGTTCGGGCCACACTGAAGCTTTCTTT
TRBV9	18	TRBD1	TRBJ1-6	-	CASSPWTGTSSYNSPLHF	TGTGCCAGCAGCCCCTGGACAGGAACGAGCTCCTATAATTCACCCCTCCACTTT
TRBV6-5	14	-	TRBJ2-5	-	CASSPYLDQETQYF	TGTGCCAGCAGTCCGTATCTAGACCAAGAGACCCAGTACTTC